This T cell receptor (beta chain) was sequenced for a study of blood T cell repertoires in COVID-19. Clinical histories supplied by participants themselves formed the basis of cohort assignment. Some clones are missing from TCRdb's copy, which holds only in-frame ones; the method was immunoSEQ multiplex PCR. Of more than 110,000 clones listed, roughly 84% were seen once; the top ten hold under 5.5%. The length of the CDR3 is 12 residues. J was trimmed by 6 bases and V by 3 bases; bases with no gene match: 0. CDR1 is KGHDR, CDR2 SFDVKD, per germline. Sequencing input: PBMCs or T cells enriched from blood (not recorded which). The chain links TRBV24-1 to TRBJ1-1, with TRBD1 matching over 7 bases. The clonotype was recovered from a man aged 40-49 years with acute COVID-19. The CDR3 is CATSDGTAEAFF. In DNA form, the CDR3 reads TGTGCCACCAGTGATGGGACAGCTGAAGCTTTCTTT.